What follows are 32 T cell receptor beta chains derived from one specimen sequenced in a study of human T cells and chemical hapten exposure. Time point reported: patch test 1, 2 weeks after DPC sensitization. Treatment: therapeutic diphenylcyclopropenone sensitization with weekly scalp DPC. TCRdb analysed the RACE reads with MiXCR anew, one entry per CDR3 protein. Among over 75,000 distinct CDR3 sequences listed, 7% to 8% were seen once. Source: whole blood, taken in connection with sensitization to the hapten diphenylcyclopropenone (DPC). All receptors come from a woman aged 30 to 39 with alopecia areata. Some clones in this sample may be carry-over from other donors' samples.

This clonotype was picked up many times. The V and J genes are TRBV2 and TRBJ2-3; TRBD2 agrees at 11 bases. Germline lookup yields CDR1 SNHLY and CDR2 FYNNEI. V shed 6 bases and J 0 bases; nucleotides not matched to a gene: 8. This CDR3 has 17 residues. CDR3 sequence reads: CASRSPGLAASTDTQYF. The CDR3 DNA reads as TGTGCCAGCAGGAGCCCGGGACTAGCGGCTAGCACAGATACGCAGTATTTT.

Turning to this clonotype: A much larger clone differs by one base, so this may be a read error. The CDR3 nucleotides read TGCGCCAGCAGCTTGGACTGGGGCCCAACCCCCTACACCTTC. Amino acids: CASSLDWGPTPYTF. J is TRBJ1-2 and V is TRBV5-1, with a weak D call TRBD1 (5 bases). CDR1 is SGHRS and CDR2 is YFSETQ in the germline V gene. The CDR3 is made up of 14 amino acids. Trimming shortened V by 0 bases and J by 10 bases, and 16 bases separated the two germline ends.

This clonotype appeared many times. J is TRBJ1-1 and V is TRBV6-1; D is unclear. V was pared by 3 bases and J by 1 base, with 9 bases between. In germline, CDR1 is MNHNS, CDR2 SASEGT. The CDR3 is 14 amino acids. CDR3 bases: TGTGCCAGCAGTGAGGGAGTTGAGAACACTGAAGCTTTCTTT. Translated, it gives CASSEGVENTEAFF.

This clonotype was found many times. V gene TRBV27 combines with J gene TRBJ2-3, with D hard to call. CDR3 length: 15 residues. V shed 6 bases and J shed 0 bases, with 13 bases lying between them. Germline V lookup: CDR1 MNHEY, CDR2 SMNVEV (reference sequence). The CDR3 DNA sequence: TGTGCCAGCAGCCCGGTACTCACTAGCACAGATACGCAGTATTTT. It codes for CASSPVLTSTDTQYF.

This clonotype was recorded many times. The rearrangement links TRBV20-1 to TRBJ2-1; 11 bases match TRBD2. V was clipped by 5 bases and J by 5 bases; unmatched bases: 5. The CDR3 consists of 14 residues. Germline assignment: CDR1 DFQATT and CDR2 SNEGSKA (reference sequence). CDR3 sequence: CSAFLAGGNNEQFF. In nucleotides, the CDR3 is TGCAGTGCTTTCCTAGCGGGGGGAAACAATGAGCAGTTCTTC.

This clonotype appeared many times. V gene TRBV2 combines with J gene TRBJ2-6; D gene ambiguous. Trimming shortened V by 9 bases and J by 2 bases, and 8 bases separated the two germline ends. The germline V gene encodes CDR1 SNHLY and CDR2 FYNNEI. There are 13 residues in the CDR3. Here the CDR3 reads CARGPPGANVLTF. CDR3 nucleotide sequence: TGTGCCAGAGGGCCCCCTGGGGCCAACGTCCTGACTTTC.

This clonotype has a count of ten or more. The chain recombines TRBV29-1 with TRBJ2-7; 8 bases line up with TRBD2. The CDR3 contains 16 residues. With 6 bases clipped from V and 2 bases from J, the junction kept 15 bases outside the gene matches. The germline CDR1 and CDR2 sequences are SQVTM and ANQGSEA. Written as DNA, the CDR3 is TGCAGCGTAAAGGGTCCGGGCGGGGGGTCTCCCTACGAGCAGTACTTC. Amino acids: CSVKGPGGGSPYEQYF.

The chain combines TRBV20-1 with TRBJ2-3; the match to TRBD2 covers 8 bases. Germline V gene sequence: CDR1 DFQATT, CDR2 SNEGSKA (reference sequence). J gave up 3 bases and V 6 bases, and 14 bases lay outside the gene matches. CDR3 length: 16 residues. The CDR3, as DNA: TGCAGTGCGTGGATGGCGCGGGGGGCCGGAACAGATACGCAGTATTTT. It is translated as CSAWMARGAGTDTQYF.

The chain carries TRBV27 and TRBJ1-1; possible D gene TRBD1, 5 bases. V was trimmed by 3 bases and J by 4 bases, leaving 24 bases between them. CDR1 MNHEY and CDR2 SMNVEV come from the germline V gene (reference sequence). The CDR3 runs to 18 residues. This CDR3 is CASSFSKGEAWGGTEAFF. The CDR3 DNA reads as TGTGCCAGCAGTTTCAGCAAAGGGGAGGCTTGGGGGGGCACTGAAGCTTTCTTT.

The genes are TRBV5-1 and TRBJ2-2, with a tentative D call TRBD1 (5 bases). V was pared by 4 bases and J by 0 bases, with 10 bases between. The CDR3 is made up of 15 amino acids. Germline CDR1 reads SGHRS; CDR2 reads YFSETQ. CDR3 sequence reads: CASSLDSANTGELFF. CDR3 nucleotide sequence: TGCGCCAGCAGCCTAGACAGCGCGAACACCGGGGAGCTGTTTTTT.

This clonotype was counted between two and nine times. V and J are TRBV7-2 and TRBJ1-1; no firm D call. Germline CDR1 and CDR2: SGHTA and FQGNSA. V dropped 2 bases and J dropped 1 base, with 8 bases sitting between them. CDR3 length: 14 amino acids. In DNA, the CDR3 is TGTGCCAGCAGCTTAAGGTCAGGGAACACTGAAGCTTTCTTT. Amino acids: CASSLRSGNTEAFF.

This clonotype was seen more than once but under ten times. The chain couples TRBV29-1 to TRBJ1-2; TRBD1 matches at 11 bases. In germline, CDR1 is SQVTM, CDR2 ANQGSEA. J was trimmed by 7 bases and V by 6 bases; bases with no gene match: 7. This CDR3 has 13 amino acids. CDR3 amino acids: CSVDPGQGAGYTF. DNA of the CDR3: TGCAGCGTCGACCCTGGACAGGGGGCTGGCTACACCTTC.

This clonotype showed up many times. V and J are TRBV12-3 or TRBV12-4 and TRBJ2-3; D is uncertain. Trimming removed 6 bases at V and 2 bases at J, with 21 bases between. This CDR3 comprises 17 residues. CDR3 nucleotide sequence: TGTGCCAGCAGGCCCAGGATGACCTCAACATTCACAGATACGCAGTATTTT. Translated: CASRPRMTSTFTDTQYF.

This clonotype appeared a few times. The CDR3: CASSISSDGVLNQPQHF. The DNA of the CDR3 is TGTGCCAGTAGTATATCCTCGGACGGGGTCCTGAATCAGCCCCAGCATTTT. The chain is built from TRBV19 and TRBJ1-5; D not resolved. V was pared by 2 bases and J by 4 bases, with 18 bases between. Germline V gene sequence: CDR1 LNHDA, CDR2 SQIVND (reference sequence). The CDR3 sequence is 17 residues long.

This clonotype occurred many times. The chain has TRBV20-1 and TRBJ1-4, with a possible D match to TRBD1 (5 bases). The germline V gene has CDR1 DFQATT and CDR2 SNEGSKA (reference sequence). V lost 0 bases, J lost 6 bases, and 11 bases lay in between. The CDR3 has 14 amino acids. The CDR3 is CSARDGRGDEKLFF. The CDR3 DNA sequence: TGCAGTGCTAGAGATGGAAGGGGAGATGAAAAACTGTTTTTT.

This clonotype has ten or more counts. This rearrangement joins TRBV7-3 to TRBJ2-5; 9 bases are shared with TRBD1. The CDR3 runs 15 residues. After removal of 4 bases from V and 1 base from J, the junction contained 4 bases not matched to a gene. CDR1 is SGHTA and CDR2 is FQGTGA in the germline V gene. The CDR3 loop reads CASSSPDRGQETQYF. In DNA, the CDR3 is TGTGCCAGCAGCTCCCCGGACAGGGGCCAAGAGACCCAGTACTTC.

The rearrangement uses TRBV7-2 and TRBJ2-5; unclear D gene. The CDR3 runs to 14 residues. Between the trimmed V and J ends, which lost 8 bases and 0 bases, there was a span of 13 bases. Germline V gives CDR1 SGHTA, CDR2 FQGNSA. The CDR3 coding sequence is TGTGCCAGCGGCCCGGTTAGGTACCAAGAGACCCAGTACTTC. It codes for CASGPVRYQETQYF.

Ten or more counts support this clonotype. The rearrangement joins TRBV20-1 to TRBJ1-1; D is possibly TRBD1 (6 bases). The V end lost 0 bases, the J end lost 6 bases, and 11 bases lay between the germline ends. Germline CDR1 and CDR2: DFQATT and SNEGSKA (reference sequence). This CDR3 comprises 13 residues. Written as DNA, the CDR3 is TGCAGTGCTAGAGACACAGGGCTACCTGAAGCTTTCTTT. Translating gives CSARDTGLPEAFF.

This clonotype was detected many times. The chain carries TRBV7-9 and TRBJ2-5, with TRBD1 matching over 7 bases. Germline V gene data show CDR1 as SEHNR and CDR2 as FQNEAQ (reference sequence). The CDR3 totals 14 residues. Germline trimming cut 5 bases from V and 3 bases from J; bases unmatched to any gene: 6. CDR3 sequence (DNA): TGTGCCAGCAGCGCATCCGGGACAGAAGAGACCCAGTACTTC. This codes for CASSASGTEETQYF. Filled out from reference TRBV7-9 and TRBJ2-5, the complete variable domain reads DTGVSQNPRHKITKRGQNVTFRCDPISEHNRLYWYRQTLGQGPEFLTYFQNEAQLEKSRLLSDRFSAERPKGSFSTLEIQRTEQGDSAMYLCASSASGTEETQYFGPGTRLLVL.

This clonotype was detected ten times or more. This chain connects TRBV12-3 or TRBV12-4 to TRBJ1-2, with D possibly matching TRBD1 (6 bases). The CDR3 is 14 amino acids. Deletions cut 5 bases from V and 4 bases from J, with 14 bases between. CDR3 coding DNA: TGTGCCAGCAGTCACAGGGATCGTACCTATGGCTACACCTTC. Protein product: CASSHRDRTYGYTF.

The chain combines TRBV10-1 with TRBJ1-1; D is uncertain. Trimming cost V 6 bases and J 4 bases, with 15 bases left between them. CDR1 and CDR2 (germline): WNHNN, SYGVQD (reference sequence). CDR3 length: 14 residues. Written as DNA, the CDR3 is TGCGCCAGCAGCCCTAGGACCCTCGGCACTGAAGCTTTCTTT. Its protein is CASSPRTLGTEAFF.

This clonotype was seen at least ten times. The CDR3 loop reads CASSLALGRGAVQYF. The DNA for the CDR3 is TGTGCCAGCAGTTTAGCGCTGGGGCGGGGGGCCGTGCAGTACTTC. This sequence joins TRBV12-3 or TRBV12-4 and TRBJ2-7; TRBD2 matches at 8 bases. The CDR3 loop spans 15 amino acids. Trimming removed 0 bases from V and 9 bases from J; junction bases left unmatched: 10.

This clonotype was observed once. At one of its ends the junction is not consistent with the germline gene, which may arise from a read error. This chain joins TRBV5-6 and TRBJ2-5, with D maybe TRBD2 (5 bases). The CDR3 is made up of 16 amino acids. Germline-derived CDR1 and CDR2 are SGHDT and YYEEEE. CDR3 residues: CASSLERVWVAETQHF. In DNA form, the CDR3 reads TGTGCCAGCAGCTTGGAGAGGGTCTGGGTGGCAGAGACCCAGCACTTC.

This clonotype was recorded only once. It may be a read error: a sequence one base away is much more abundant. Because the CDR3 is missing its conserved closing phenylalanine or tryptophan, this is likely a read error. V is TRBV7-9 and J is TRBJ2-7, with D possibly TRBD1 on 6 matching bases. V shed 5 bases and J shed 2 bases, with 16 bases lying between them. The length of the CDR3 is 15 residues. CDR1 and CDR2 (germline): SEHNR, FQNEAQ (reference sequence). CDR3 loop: CASSTRSDRTYEQYS. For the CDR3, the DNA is TGTGCCAGCAGCACCCGATCAGACAGGACCTACGAGCAGTACTCC.

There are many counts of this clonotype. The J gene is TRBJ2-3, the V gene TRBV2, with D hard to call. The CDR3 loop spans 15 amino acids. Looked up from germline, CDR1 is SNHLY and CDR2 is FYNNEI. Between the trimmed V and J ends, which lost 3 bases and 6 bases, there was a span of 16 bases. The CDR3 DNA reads TGTGCCAGCAGTGATGGTCAACTGAACGGCGATACGCAGTATTTT. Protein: CASSDGQLNGDTQYF.

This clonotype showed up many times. The CDR3 DNA follows: TGCAGTGCCGGGCAGCCCCTCCACTTT. This sequence encodes CSAGQPLHF. This chain joins TRBV20-1 and TRBJ1-6; D remains ambiguous. This CDR3 comprises 9 residues. Trimming took off 6 bases at V and 13 bases at J, with 7 bases between the two ends. From germline, CDR1 is DFQATT and CDR2 SNEGSKA (reference sequence).

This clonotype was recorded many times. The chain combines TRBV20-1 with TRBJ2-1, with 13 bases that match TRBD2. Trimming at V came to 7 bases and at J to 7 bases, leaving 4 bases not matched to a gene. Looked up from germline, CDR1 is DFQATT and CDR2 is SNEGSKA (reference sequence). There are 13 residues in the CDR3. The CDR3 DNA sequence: TGCAGTGTCGGGACTAGCGGGACTAATGAGCAGTTCTTC. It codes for CSVGTSGTNEQFF.

CDR3 nucleotides: TGTGCCACCTTATACTTTGGCGGAACCTACGAGCAGTACTTC. Translation: CATLYFGGTYEQYF. V and J are TRBV6-6 and TRBJ2-7; D is uncertain. Trimming took off 10 bases at V and 2 bases at J, with 18 bases between the two ends. The CDR3 totals 14 residues. Germline V gene lookup returns CDR1 MNHNY and CDR2 SVGAGI (reference sequence).

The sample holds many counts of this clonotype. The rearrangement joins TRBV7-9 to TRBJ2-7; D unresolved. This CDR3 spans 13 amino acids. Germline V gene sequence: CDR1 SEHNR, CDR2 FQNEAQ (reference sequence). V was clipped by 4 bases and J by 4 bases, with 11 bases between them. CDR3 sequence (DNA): TGTGCCAGCAGCTCAGCCCGCTCTTACGAGCAGTACTTC. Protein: CASSSARSYEQYF.

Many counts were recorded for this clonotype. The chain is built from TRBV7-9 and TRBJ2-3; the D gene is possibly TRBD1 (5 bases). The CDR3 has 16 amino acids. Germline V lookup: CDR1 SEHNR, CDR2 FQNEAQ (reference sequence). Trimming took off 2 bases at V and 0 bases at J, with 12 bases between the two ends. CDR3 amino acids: CASSLSVRGSTDTQYF. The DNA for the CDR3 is TGTGCCAGCAGCTTATCGGTTAGGGGCAGCACAGATACGCAGTATTTT.

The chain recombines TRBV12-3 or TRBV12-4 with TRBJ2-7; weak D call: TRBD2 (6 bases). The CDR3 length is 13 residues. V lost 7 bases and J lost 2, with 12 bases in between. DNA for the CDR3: TGTGCCAGCACCCGTGGGGGGACCTACGAGCAGTACTTC. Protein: CASTRGGTYEQYF.

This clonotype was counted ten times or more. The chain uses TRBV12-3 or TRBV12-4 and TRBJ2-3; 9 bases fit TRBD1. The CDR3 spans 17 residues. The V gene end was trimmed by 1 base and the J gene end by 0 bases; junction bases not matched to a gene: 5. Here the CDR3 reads CASSLGTGGLSTDTQYF. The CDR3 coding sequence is TGTGCCAGCAGTTTAGGAACAGGGGGCTTGAGCACAGATACGCAGTATTTT.